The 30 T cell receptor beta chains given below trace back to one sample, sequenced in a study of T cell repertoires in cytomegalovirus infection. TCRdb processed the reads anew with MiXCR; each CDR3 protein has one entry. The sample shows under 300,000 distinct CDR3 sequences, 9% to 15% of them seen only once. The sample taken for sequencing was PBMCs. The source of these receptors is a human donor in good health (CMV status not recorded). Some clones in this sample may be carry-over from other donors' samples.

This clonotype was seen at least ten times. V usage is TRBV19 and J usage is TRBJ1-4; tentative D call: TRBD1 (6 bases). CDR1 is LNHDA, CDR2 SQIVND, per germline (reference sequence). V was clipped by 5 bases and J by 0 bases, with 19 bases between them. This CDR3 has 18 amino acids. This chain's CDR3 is CASSPDPLDSATNEKLFF. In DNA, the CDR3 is TGTGCCAGTAGTCCGGACCCTCTGGACAGTGCAACTAATGAAAAACTGTTTTTT. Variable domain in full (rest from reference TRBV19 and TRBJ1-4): DGGITQSPKYLFRKEGQNVTLSCEQNLNHDAMYWYRQDPGQGLRLIYYSQIVNDFQKGDIAEGYSVSREKKESFPLTVTSAQKNPTAFYLCASSPDPLDSATNEKLFFGSGTQLSVL.

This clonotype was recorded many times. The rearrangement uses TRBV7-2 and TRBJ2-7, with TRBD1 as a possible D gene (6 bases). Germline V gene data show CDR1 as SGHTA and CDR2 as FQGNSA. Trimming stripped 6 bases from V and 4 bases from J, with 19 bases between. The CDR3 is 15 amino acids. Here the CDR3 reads CASSYSGTRIYEQYF. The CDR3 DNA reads TGTGCCAGCAGTTATTCCGGGACAAGGATTTACGAGCAGTACTTC.

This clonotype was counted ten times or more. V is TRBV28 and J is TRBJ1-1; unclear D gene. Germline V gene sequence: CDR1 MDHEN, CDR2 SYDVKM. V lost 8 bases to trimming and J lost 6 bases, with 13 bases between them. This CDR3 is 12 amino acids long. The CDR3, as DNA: TGTGCCAGCCACTGGGGAGGGTCTGAAGCTTTCTTT. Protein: CASHWGGSEAFF.

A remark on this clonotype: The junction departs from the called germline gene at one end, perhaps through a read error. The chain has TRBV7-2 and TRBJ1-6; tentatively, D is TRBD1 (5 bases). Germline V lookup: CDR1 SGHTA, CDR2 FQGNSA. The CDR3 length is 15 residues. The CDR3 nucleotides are TGTCCCAGCAGCCTCCAGGGTGGCTATAATTCACCCCTCCACTTT. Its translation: CPSSLQGGYNSPLHF.

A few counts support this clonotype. The CDR3 spells CASSPGTGANQPQHF. The CDR3 DNA reads TGTGCCAGCAGTCCCGGGACAGGGGCCAATCAGCCCCAGCATTTT. This chain connects TRBV28 to TRBJ1-5, with TRBD1 identical over 10 bases. CDR3 length: 15 amino acids. Germline V gene data show CDR1 as MDHEN and CDR2 as SYDVKM. V lost 5 bases to trimming and J lost 3 bases; unmatched junction nucleotides: 4.

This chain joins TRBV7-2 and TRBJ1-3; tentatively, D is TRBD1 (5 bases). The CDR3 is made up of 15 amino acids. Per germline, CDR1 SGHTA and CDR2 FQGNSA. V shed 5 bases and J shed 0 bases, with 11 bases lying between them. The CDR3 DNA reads TGTGCCAGCAGCCTTAGACAGAGCTCTGGAAACACCATATATTTT. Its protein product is CASSLRQSSGNTIYF.

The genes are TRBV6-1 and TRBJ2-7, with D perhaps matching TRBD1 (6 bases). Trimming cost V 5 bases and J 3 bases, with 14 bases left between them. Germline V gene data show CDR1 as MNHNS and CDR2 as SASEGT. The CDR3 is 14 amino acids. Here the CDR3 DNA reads TGTGCCAGCAGTTCCTCAGGGGTTAGCTACGAGCAGTACTTC. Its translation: CASSSSGVSYEQYF.

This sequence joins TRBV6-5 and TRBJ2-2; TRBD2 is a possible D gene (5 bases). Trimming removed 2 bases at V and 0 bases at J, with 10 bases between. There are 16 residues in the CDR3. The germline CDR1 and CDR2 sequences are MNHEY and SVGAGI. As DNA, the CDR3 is TGTGCCAGCAGTTACGTCCCGGGATCGAACACCGGGGAGCTGTTTTTT. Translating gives CASSYVPGSNTGELFF.

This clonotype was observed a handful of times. The DNA for the CDR3 is TGTGCCAGCAGGCTACCTGGGACAGCATATGGCTACACCTTC. Amino acid sequence: CASRLPGTAYGYTF. The V gene is TRBV28, the J gene TRBJ1-2, with 7 bases that match TRBD1. CDR1 and CDR2 (germline): MDHEN, SYDVKM. The CDR3 has 14 residues. Losses at the gene ends were 6 bases for V and 5 bases for J; bases not matched to a gene: 9.

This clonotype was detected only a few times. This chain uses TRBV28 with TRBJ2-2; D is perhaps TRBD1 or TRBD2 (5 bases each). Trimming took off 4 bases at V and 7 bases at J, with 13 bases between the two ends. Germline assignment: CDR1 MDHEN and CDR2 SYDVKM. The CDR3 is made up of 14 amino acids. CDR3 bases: TGTGCCAGCAGTTCGCTCGGGACGTACGGGGAGCTGTTTTTT. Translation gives CASSSLGTYGELFF.

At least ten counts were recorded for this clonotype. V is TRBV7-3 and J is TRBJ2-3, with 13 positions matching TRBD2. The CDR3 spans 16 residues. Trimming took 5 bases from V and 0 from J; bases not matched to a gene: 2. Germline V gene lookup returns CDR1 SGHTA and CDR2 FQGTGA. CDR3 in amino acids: CASSPGLAGSTDTQYF. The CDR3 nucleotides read TGTGCCAGCAGCCCGGGACTAGCGGGAAGCACAGATACGCAGTATTTT.

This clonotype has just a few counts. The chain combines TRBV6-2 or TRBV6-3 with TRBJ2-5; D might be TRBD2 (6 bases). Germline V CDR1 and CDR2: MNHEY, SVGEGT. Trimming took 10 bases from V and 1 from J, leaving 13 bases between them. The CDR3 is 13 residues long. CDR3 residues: CATTAGTQETQYF. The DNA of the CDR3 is TGTGCCACCACTGCGGGGACCCAAGAGACCCAGTACTTC.

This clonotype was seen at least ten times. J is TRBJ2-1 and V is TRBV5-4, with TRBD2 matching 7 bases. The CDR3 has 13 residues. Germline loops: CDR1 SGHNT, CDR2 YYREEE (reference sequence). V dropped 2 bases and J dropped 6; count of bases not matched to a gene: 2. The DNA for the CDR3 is TGTGCCAGCAGCTTATGGACTAGCAATGAGCAGTTCTTC. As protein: CASSLWTSNEQFF.

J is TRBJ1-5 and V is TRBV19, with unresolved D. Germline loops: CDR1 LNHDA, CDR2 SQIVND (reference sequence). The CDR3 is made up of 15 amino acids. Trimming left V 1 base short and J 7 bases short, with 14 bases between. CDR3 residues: CASSIAPLVGQPQHF. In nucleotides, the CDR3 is TGTGCCAGTAGTATAGCTCCCTTAGTAGGGCAGCCCCAGCATTTT.

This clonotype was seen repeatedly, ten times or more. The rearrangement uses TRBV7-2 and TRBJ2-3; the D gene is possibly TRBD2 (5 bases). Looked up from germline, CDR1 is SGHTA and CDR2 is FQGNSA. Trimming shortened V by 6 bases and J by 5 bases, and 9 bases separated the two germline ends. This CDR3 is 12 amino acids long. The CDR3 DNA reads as TGTGCCAGCAGTGGACTCCTAGATACGCAGTATTTT. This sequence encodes CASSGLLDTQYF.

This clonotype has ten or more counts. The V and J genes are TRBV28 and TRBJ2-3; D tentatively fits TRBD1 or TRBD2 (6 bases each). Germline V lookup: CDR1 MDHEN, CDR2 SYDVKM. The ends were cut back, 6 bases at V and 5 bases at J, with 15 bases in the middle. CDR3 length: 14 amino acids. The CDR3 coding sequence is TGTGCCAGCAGGGGGGGCGGAAGCCTAGATACGCAGTATTTT. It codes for CASRGGGSLDTQYF. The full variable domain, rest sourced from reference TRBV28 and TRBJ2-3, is DVKVTQSSRYLVKRTGEKVFLECVQDMDHENMFWYRQDPGLGLRLIYFSYDVKMKEKGDIPEGYSVSREKKERFSLILESASTNQTSMYLCASRGGGSLDTQYFGPGTRLTVL.

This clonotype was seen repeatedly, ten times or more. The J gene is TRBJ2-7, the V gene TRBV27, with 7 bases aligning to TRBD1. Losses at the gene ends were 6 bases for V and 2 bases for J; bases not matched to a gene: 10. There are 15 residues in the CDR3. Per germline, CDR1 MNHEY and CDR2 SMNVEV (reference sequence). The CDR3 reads CASSPEGTDAYEQYF. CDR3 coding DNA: TGTGCCAGCAGCCCTGAAGGGACAGATGCCTACGAGCAGTACTTC.

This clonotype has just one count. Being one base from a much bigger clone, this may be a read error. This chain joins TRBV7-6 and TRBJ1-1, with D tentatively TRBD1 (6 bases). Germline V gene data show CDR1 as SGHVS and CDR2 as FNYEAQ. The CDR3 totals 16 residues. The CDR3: CAGSLRDILMNTEAFF. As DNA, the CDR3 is TGTGCCGGCAGCCTCCGGGACATATTGATGAACACTGAAGCTTTCTTT.

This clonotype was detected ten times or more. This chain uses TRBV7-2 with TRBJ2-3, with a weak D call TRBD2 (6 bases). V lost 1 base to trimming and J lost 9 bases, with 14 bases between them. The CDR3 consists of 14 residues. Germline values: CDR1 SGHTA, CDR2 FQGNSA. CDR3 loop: CASSLDSRDFTQYF. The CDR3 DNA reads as TGTGCCAGCAGCTTAGATTCCCGGGACTTCACGCAGTATTTT.

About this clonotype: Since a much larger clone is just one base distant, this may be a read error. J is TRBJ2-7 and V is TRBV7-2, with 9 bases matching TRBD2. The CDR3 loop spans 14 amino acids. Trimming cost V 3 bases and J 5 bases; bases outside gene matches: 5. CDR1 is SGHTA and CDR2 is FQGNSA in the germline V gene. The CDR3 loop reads CASSLASGMNEQYF. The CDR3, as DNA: TGTGCCAGCAGCTTGGCTAGCGGGATGAACGAGCAGTACTTC.

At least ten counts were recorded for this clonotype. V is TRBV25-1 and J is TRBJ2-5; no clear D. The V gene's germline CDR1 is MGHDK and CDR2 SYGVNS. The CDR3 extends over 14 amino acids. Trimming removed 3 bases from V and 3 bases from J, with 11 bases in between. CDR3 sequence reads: CASSEIRTEETQYF. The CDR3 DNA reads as TGTGCCAGCAGTGAGATAAGGACCGAAGAGACCCAGTACTTC.

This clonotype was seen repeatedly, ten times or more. As DNA, the CDR3 is TGTGCCAGCAGCCGGGACAGGGGAGGCTATGGCTACACCTTC. Protein sequence: CASSRDRGGYGYTF. The rearrangement links TRBV7-2 to TRBJ1-2; 10 bases are shared with TRBD1. This CDR3 is built from 14 residues. Per germline, CDR1 SGHTA and CDR2 FQGNSA. The J segment lost 4 bases and the V segment lost 5 bases, leaving 4 bases of the junction unmatched.

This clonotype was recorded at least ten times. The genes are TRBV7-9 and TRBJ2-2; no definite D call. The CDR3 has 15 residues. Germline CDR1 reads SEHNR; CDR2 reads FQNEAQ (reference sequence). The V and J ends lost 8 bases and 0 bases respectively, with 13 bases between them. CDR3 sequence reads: CASSLKSPNTGELFF. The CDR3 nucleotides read TGTGCCAGCTCTTTAAAGAGTCCGAACACCGGGGAGCTGTTTTTT. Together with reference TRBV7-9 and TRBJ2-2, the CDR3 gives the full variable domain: DTGVSQNPRHKITKRGQNVTFRCDPISEHNRLYWYRQTLGQGPEFLTYFQNEAQLEKSRLLSDRFSAERPKGSFSTLEIQRTEQGDSAMYLCASSLKSPNTGELFFGEGSRLTVL.

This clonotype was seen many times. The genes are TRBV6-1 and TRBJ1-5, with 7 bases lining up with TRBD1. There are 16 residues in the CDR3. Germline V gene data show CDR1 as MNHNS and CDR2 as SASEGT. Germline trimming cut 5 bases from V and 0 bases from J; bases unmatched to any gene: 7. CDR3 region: CASSLGTDYSNQPQHF. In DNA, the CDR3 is TGTGCCAGCAGTCTTGGGACAGACTATAGCAATCAGCCCCAGCATTTT.

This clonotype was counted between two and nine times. The CDR3 protein is CASRGDRSYNEQFF. The CDR3 coding sequence is TGTGCCAGCAGGGGGGACCGCTCCTACAATGAGCAGTTCTTC. The chain carries TRBV2 and TRBJ2-1; TRBD1 or TRBD2 may be the D gene (5 bases each). This CDR3 is 14 amino acids long. Germline CDR1 and CDR2: SNHLY and FYNNEI. With 6 bases removed from V and 0 bases from J, the gap between germline ends came to 9 bases.

CDR3 in amino acids: CASSLVRSGVRYGYTF. The CDR3 coding sequence is TGTGCCAGCAGCTTAGTTCGGTCAGGGGTCCGCTATGGCTACACCTTC. The chain is built from TRBV7-2 and TRBJ1-2, with D maybe TRBD1 (6 bases). V lost 1 base to trimming and J lost 4 bases, with 16 bases between them. Germline loops: CDR1 SGHTA, CDR2 FQGNSA. The CDR3 spans 16 residues.

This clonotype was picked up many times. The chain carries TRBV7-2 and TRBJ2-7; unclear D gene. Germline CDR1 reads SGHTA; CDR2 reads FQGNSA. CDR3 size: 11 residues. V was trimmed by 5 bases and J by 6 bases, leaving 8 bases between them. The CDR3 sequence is CASSPAAEQYF. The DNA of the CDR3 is TGTGCCAGCAGCCCGGCGGCCGAGCAGTACTTC.

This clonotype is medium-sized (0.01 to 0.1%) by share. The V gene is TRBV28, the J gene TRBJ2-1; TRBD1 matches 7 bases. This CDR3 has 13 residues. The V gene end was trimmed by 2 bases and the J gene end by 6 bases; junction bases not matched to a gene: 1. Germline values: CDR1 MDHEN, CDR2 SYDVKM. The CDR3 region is CASSLGTVNEQFF. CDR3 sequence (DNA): TGTGCCAGCAGTTTAGGGACAGTCAATGAGCAGTTCTTC.

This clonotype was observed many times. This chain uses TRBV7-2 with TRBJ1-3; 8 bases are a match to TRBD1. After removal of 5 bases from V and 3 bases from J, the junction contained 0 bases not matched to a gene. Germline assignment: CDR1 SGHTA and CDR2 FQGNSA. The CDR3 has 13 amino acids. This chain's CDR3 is CASSTGGGNTIYF. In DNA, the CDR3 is TGTGCCAGCAGCACAGGGGGTGGAAACACCATATATTTT. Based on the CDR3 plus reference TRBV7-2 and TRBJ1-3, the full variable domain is GAGVSQSPSNKVTEKGKDVELRCDPISGHTALYWYRQSLGQGLEFLIYFQGNSAPDKSGLPSDRFSAERTGGSVSTLTIQRTQQEDSAVYLCASSTGGGNTIYFGEGSWLTVV.

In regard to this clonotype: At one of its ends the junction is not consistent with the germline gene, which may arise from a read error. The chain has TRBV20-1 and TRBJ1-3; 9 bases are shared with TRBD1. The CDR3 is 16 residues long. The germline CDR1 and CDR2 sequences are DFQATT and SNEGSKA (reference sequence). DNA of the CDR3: TGCAGTGCTAGAGATCTGGACAGGGGCTTAGGAAACACCTTATATTTT. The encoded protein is CSARDLDRGLGNTLYF.